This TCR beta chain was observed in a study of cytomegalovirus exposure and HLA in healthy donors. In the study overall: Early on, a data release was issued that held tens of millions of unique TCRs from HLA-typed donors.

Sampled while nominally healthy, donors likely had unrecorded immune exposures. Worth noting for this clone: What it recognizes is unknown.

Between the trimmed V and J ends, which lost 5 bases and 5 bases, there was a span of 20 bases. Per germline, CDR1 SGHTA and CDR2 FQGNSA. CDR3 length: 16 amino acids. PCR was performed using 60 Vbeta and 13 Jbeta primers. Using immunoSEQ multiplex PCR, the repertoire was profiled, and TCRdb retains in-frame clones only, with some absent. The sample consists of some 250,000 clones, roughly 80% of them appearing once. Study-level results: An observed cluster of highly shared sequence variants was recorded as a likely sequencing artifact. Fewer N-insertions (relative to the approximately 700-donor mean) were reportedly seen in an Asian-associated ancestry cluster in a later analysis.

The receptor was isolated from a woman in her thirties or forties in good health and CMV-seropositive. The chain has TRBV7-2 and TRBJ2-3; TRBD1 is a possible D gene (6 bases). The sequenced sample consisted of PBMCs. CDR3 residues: CASSPNPPGGGDTQYF. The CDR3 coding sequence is TGTGCCAGCAGCCCCAACCCGCCTGGGGGCGGAGATACGCAGTATTTT. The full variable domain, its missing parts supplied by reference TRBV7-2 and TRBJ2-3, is GAGVSQSPSNKVTEKGKDVELRCDPISGHTALYWYRQSLGQGLEFLIYFQGNSAPDKSGLPSDRFSAERTGGSVSTLTIQRTQQEDSAVYLCASSPNPPGGGDTQYFGPGTRLTVL.